The clone carrying this TCR beta chain occurred many times. V was cut by 7 bases and J by 6 bases, with 18 bases left in between. Germline V lookup: CDR1 ENHRY, CDR2 SYGVKD. The CDR3 runs to 14 residues. This entry belongs to a study of T cells in Graves' hyperthyroidism and ophthalmopathy. Amplification of TCR beta CDR3 regions was performed using RNA transcripts as template. In the first-round RT-PCR of the TCR CDR3, the HTBI primer set was used. Each CDR3 protein is one row after TCRdb ran MiXCR on the multiplex PCR reads. This table holds 380,000 or so distinct CDR3 sequences, 15% to 20% found once.

The chain employs TRBV10-3 and TRBJ1-2, with TRBD1 as a possible D gene (6 bases). Sequencing input: blood. The sequence came from a young woman with Graves' hyperthyroidism. CDR3 sequence: CAITPQTGSHGYTF. The CDR3 DNA sequence: TGTGCCATCACTCCACAGACAGGCTCCCATGGCTACACCTTC.